This T cell receptor beta chain was found in a study of vaccination and CD4 T cells after COVID-19. Across the study: Typically, post-vaccine samples were obtained a median roughly 75 days after dose two, within a range of 14 to 241.

Treatment noted: approximately 10-day PBMC culture with coronavirus spike peptide pools or control peptides (ViraFEST assay). Samples of CD4+ T cells were obtained from the unexposed donor before the COVID-19 pandemic (2011-2018). This clonotype was seen more than once but under ten times. Its antigen is as yet unknown. This CDR3 is 17 amino acids long. Per the germline V gene, CDR1 is DFQATT and CDR2 is SNEGSKA (reference sequence). Trimming took 3 bases from V and 7 from J; bases not matched to a gene: 17. An Oncomine TCR Beta short-read assay was used to sequence the DNA from cultured CD4+ T cells. Via MiXCR, TCRdb re-called the PCR reads, giving one row per CDR3 protein. The profile shows some 8,000 distinct CDR3 sequences, 40% to 60% of them singletons.

Specimen: CD4+ T cells from blood, cultured in vitro. The genes are TRBV20-1 and TRBJ1-5; 8 bases align to TRBD1. The clonotype originates from a human donor in good health. DNA of the CDR3: TGCAGTGCTAGTGTCGATTTGACAAGACAGGGGAGACAGCCCCAGCATTTT. Protein sequence: CSASVDLTRQGRQPQHF.